The 29 T cell receptor beta chains in this list originate from one sample, sequenced in a study of blood T cell repertoires in COVID-19. Here immunoSEQ multiplex PCR was the method, and the copy in TCRdb shows in-frame clones only, minus some. The table includes some 490,000 clones, 80% to 90% detected once. The source material was peripheral blood. These receptors were taken from a human donor in a cohort sampled during active COVID-19.

A remark on this clone: Other DNA variants within this sample encode the same CDR3. The V call is TRBV3-1 (or the pseudogene TRBV3-2), the J call TRBJ2-5, with D uncertain. The V gene lost 4 bases and the J gene lost 5 bases, with 8 bases spanning the gap. Looked up from germline, CDR1 is LGHDT and CDR2 is YNNKEL (reference sequence). The CDR3 has 12 residues. The CDR3 sequence is CASSPRAETQYF. The CDR3 nucleotides are TGTGCCAGCAGCCCCAGAGCGGAGACCCAGTACTTC.

In this sample, this clone turned up once. The rearrangement uses TRBV5-1 and TRBJ2-2, with 10 bases that match TRBD2. The CDR3 length is 16 residues. V lost 1 base, J lost 8 bases, and 8 bases stayed unmatched. From germline, CDR1 is SGHRS and CDR2 YFSETQ. The CDR3 DNA follows: TGCGCCAGCAGCTTGAGTCTAGCGGGAGCGATTGGGGAGCTGTTTTTT. This sequence encodes CASSLSLAGAIGELFF.

The chain is built from TRBV6-1 and TRBJ2-7; the match to TRBD2 covers 9 bases. The V gene end was trimmed by 5 bases and the J gene end by 7 bases; junction bases not matched to a gene: 9. Germline assignment: CDR1 MNHNS and CDR2 SASEGT. This CDR3 comprises 14 residues. The CDR3 region has the DNA TGTGCCAGCAGTTATTTTAGCGGGAGAGATGAGCAGTACTTC. Its translation is CASSYFSGRDEQYF.

This clone has just one count. The CDR3 sequence: CASSPAQGAFGELFF. Here the CDR3 DNA reads TGTGCCAGCAGTCCCGCACAGGGGGCTTTCGGGGAGCTGTTTTTT. J is TRBJ2-2 and V is TRBV11-3; 9 nucleotides align to TRBD1. V was clipped by 6 bases and J by 7 bases; unmatched bases: 9. The CDR3 totals 15 residues. Germline lookup yields CDR1 SGHNT and CDR2 YENEEA.

This clone is a singleton in its sample. The CDR3 protein is CASSFRLPGQGVYNTEAFF. Written as DNA, the CDR3 is TGTGCCAGCAGTTTCCGACTTCCCGGACAGGGGGTTTATAACACTGAAGCTTTCTTT. V and J are TRBV28 and TRBJ1-1, with 10 nucleotides matching TRBD1. J gave up 2 bases and V 3 bases, and 15 bases lay outside the gene matches. Looked up from germline, CDR1 is MDHEN and CDR2 is SYDVKM. The CDR3 spans 19 residues.

The rearrangement uses TRBV30 and TRBJ1-1, with a weak D call TRBD1 (6 bases). Per the germline V gene, CDR1 is GTSNPN and CDR2 is SVGIG (reference sequence). CDR3 length equals 13 residues. V was shortened by 3 bases and J by 10 bases, with 18 bases between the two germline ends. DNA for the CDR3: TGTGCCTGGAGAGAAAGGGGGGGAGTAGGAGCTTTCTTT. It specifies CAWRERGGVGAFF.

This clone has only one observation. This sequence joins TRBV27 and TRBJ1-4; D might be TRBD1 (6 bases). The CDR3 length is 14 residues. Trimming shortened V by 2 bases and J by 8 bases, and 12 bases separated the two germline ends. Germline-derived CDR1 and CDR2 are MNHEY and SMNVEV (reference sequence). The chain's CDR3 is CASSLDRLGEKLFF. The CDR3 nucleotides read TGTGCCAGCAGTTTAGACAGGCTGGGCGAAAAACTGTTTTTT.

The chain employs TRBV6-5 and TRBJ1-4; 12 bases match TRBD1. This CDR3 has 14 amino acids. The germline CDR1 and CDR2 sequences are MNHEY and SVGAGI. V lost 7 bases and J lost 8; bases outside the gene matches: 5. The CDR3 loop reads CASMRDRGHEKLFF. The DNA of the CDR3 is TGTGCCAGCATGCGGGACAGGGGGCACGAAAAACTGTTTTTT.

CDR3 region: CASSRQGVKNQPQHF. The CDR3 bases are TGTGCCAGCTCACGGCAGGGCGTAAAAAATCAGCCCCAGCATTTT. The chain has TRBV18 and TRBJ1-5, with a weak D call TRBD1 (5 bases). The V and J ends lost 4 bases and 4 bases respectively, with 14 bases between them. CDR3 length: 15 residues. CDR1 is KGHSH and CDR2 is LQKENI in the germline V gene.

J is TRBJ1-6 and V is TRBV6-4; 8 bases line up with TRBD1. This CDR3 is 14 amino acids long. Germline loops: CDR1 MRHNA, CDR2 SNTAGT. Losses at the gene ends were 6 bases for V and 8 bases for J; bases not matched to a gene: 6. CDR3: CASSSDRGHSPLHF. The CDR3 coding sequence is TGTGCCAGCAGCTCCGACAGGGGACATTCACCCCTCCACTTT.

This chain uses TRBV7-2 with TRBJ1-6; no firm D call. CDR3 length equals 15 residues. Germline V gene sequence: CDR1 SGHTA, CDR2 FQGNSA. Between the trimmed V and J ends, which lost 1 base and 2 bases, there was a span of 6 bases. The CDR3 loop reads CASSLVGTYNSPLHF. The DNA for the CDR3 is TGTGCCAGCAGCTTAGTCGGGACCTATAATTCACCCCTCCACTTT.

The chain is built from TRBV11-2 and TRBJ1-2; no firm D call. V lost 2 bases and J lost 1, with 8 bases in between. The CDR3 sequence is 14 residues long. The germline CDR1 and CDR2 sequences are SGHAT and FQNNGV. CDR3 bases: TGTGCCAGCAGCTTACTGCGGCTTAACTATGGCTACACCTTC. Translating it yields CASSLLRLNYGYTF.

The V and J genes are TRBV30 and TRBJ1-2, with D unresolved. The CDR3 runs to 12 residues. V lost 3 bases and J 8 bases, leaving 13 bases between the germline ends. Germline CDR1 is GTSNPN and CDR2 is SVGIG (reference sequence). CDR3 sequence (DNA): TGTGCCTGGAGGGACGGGAGCCGAGGCTACACCTTC. Its translation is CAWRDGSRGYTF.

This clone was detected only once. V and J are TRBV11-3 and TRBJ2-3; TRBD2 agrees at 9 bases. Germline V lookup: CDR1 SGHNT, CDR2 YENEEA. The CDR3 loop spans 12 amino acids. V shed 4 bases and J 8 bases; nucleotides not matched to a gene: 1. CDR3 in DNA: TGTGCCAGCAGCTCGACTAGCGGTACGCAGTATTTT. Translation: CASSSTSGTQYF.

The chain is built from TRBV3-1 (or the pseudogene TRBV3-2) and TRBJ1-6, with D hard to call. Germline-derived CDR1 and CDR2 are LGHDT and YNNKEL (reference sequence). V gave up 5 bases and J gave up 10 bases, with 12 bases separating them. The CDR3 loop spans 13 amino acids. The CDR3 DNA reads as TGTGCCAGCAGCGATAGGGAGGACTCACCCCTCCACTTT. It codes for CASSDREDSPLHF.

This clone appeared a single time. The CDR3 region is CARSPRDGQGDNSPLHF. The DNA for the CDR3 is TGTGCCAGAAGCCCAAGGGATGGCCAGGGGGATAATTCACCCCTCCACTTT. The genes are TRBV5-3 and TRBJ1-6; 7 bases match TRBD1. TRBV5-3 is sorted into the ORF group, with uncertain function. Losses at the gene ends were 4 bases for V and 5 bases for J; bases not matched to a gene: 12. CDR3 length: 17 residues.

The chain uses TRBV2 and TRBJ2-2; 10 nucleotides line up with TRBD1. The CDR3 is 15 residues long. With 6 bases clipped from V and 1 base from J, the junction kept 2 bases outside the gene matches. CDR1 and CDR2 (germline): SNHLY, FYNNEI. CDR3 loop: CASRRDRGNTGELFF. DNA for the CDR3: TGTGCCAGCAGGCGGGACAGGGGGAACACCGGGGAGCTGTTTTTT. The whole variable domain, filled in from reference TRBV2 and TRBJ2-2, reads EPEVTQTPSHQVTQMGQEVILRCVPISNHLYFYWYRQILGQKVEFLVSFYNNEISEKSEIFDDQFSVERPDGSNFTLKIRSTKLEDSAMYFCASRRDRGNTGELFFGEGSRLTVL.

This clone appeared a few times. The chain uses TRBV29-1 and TRBJ2-2, with TRBD1 matching over 10 bases. Trimming took 6 bases from V and 6 from J; bases not matched to a gene: 13. This CDR3 is 16 amino acids long. Germline lookup yields CDR1 SQVTM and CDR2 ANQGSEA. This CDR3 is CSVLGPGTGVPGELFF. The CDR3 DNA reads as TGCAGCGTCCTAGGCCCCGGGACAGGGGTTCCCGGGGAGCTGTTTTTT.

This clone turned up a few times. Here the CDR3 DNA reads TGCGCCAGCAGACCCGGGACATCTAATGAAAAACTGTTTTTT. Translating gives CASRPGTSNEKLFF. The gene calls are TRBV10-2 and TRBJ1-4; the D gene is possibly TRBD1 (6 bases). The V end was cut by 6 bases, the J end by 3 bases, with 11 bases between. Germline assignment: CDR1 WSHSY and CDR2 SAAADI. This CDR3 comprises 14 residues.

CDR3 nucleotides: TGTGCCAGCAGCGCCCGCCGGGAGAAAGGTTACGAGCAGTACTTC. Its protein product is CASSARREKGYEQYF. This chain uses TRBV7-9 with TRBJ2-7; possible D gene TRBD2, 6 bases. This CDR3 is 15 amino acids long. Germline CDR1 SEHNR, CDR2 FQNEAQ (reference sequence). With 5 bases removed from V and 4 bases from J, the gap between germline ends came to 18 bases.

The V and J genes are TRBV28 and TRBJ2-3, with D possibly being TRBD1 (6 bases). The germline V gene encodes CDR1 MDHEN and CDR2 SYDVKM. Between the trimmed V and J ends, which lost 2 bases and 5 bases, there was a span of 14 bases. The CDR3 has 15 residues. The CDR3 loop is CASSLRGIGGDTQYF. For the CDR3, the DNA is TGTGCCAGCAGTTTAAGGGGGATAGGAGGAGATACGCAGTATTTT.

The V gene is TRBV28, the J gene TRBJ2-7; TRBD1 matches 9 bases. The junction had 2 bases not matched to a gene; V was cut back by 7 bases and J by 1 base. From germline, CDR1 is MDHEN and CDR2 SYDVKM. There are 13 residues in the CDR3. This CDR3 is CASKTGGSYEQYF. In DNA form, the CDR3 reads TGTGCCAGCAAGACAGGGGGGTCCTACGAGCAGTACTTC.

This chain joins TRBV27 and TRBJ1-5; D might be TRBD1 (6 bases). The CDR3 has 15 amino acids. Trimming left V 5 bases short and J 7 bases short, with 18 bases between. The V gene's germline CDR1 is MNHEY and CDR2 SMNVEV (reference sequence). CDR3 nucleotides: TGTGCCAGCAGTCCCCTCCAGGGGCCGAAGCAGCCCCAGCATTTT. Its translation: CASSPLQGPKQPQHF.

The chain recombines TRBV2 with TRBJ1-1; the D is unclear. Trimming left V 8 bases short and J 0 bases short, with 10 bases between. CDR1 and CDR2 (germline): SNHLY, FYNNEI. The CDR3 spans 13 residues. CDR3 DNA: TGTGCCAGCGTGAGGGAGGTGAACACTGAAGCTTTCTTT. Encoded protein: CASVREVNTEAFF.

The chain recombines TRBV5-1 with TRBJ1-2; D may be TRBD1 (5 bases). With 5 bases removed from V and 0 bases from J, the gap between germline ends came to 11 bases. CDR1 and CDR2 (germline): SGHRS, YFSETQ. The CDR3 length is 14 residues. This CDR3 is CASSPGGANYGYTF. The CDR3 coding sequence is TGCGCCAGCAGTCCGGGGGGTGCTAACTATGGCTACACCTTC.

This clone was observed a single time. This rearrangement joins TRBV29-1 to TRBJ1-6; TRBD1 matches at 10 bases. CDR3 length: 13 residues. Germline V gene lookup returns CDR1 SQVTM and CDR2 ANQGSEA. The J segment lost 9 bases and the V segment lost 5 bases, leaving 4 bases of the junction unmatched. The DNA of the CDR3 is TGCAGCGTTAGGGACAGGGGTAGTTCACCCCTCCACTTT. It is translated as CSVRDRGSSPLHF.

This chain connects TRBV27 to TRBJ1-5; 8 nucleotides match TRBD1. With 4 bases clipped from V and 7 bases from J, the junction kept 9 bases outside the gene matches. This CDR3 comprises 15 residues. Per the germline V gene, CDR1 is MNHEY and CDR2 is SMNVEV (reference sequence). This CDR3 is CASSSGTGFPQPQHF. For the CDR3, the DNA is TGTGCCAGCAGTTCCGGGACAGGCTTTCCGCAGCCCCAGCATTTT.

The V and J genes are TRBV3-1 (or the pseudogene TRBV3-2) and TRBJ2-7; 9 positions match TRBD2. V dropped 3 bases and J dropped 6; count of bases not matched to a gene: 15. Germline lookup yields CDR1 LGHDT and CDR2 YNNKEL (reference sequence). CDR3 length: 17 amino acids. The CDR3 DNA sequence: TGTGCCAGCAGCCAGGGGATTGGTAGCGGGAGTCTTACCGAGCAGTACTTC. It yields the protein CASSQGIGSGSLTEQYF.

The rearrangement uses TRBV7-2 and TRBJ2-1; 10 bases are shared with TRBD2. There are 16 residues in the CDR3. Per germline, CDR1 SGHTA and CDR2 FQGNSA. Losses at the gene ends were 5 bases for V and 8 bases for J; bases not matched to a gene: 12. In nucleotides, the CDR3 is TGTGCCAGCAGCCTCTTAAGTCTAGCGGGAGTCCATGAGCAGTTCTTC. Protein: CASSLLSLAGVHEQFF.